Given below is one T cell receptor (beta chain) in context. This entry comes from a study of blood T cell repertoires in COVID-19. Study in general: The origin of the acute and convalescent COVID-19 samples was the United States, Italy and Spain. From T cells, B-cell-depleted T cells, or PBMCs came the material, which was cDNA or gDNA.

The CDR3 consists of 14 residues. V lost 1 base to trimming and J lost 8 bases, with 14 bases between them. Germline assignment: CDR1 SGHTA and CDR2 FQGNSA. Original methodology: Amplified reference gene primers provided the basis for estimating nucleated cell counts. Here immunoSEQ multiplex PCR was the method, and the copy in TCRdb shows in-frame clones only, minus some. V, J and clone size reflect that table, while D and trimming were determined from the DNA. The sample contains around 70,000 clones, roughly 91% of which appear only once. The sequence was obtained from a man in his forties or fifties with active COVID-19. Sequencing input: peripheral blood. The gene calls are TRBV7-2 and TRBJ1-2; D is unresolved. In DNA, the CDR3 is TGTGCCAGCAGCTTAGACGGCAGGCTGGGCGGCTACACCTTC. Protein: CASSLDGRLGGYTF.